A single count supports the clone carrying this TCR beta chain. This record belongs to a study of control samples from healthy donors and cancer patients. Sequenced by immunoSEQ multiplex PCR; TCRdb stores in-frame clones only, minus some. The data show 140,000 to 150,000 clones, with over 85% seen just once and roughly 5.5% held by the top ten. The germline V gene encodes CDR1 LNHDA and CDR2 SQIVND (reference sequence). The V end was cut by 10 bases, the J end by 0 bases, with 16 bases between. The length of the CDR3 is 15 residues. The sequencing sample was made of blood. J is TRBJ2-1 and V is TRBV19; tentatively, D is TRBD2 (5 bases). The TCR sequence derives from a young man in good health. CDR3 bases: TGTGCCACTTCTGAGGGCTTGAACTCCTACAATGAGCAGTTCTTC. This sequence encodes CATSEGLNSYNEQFF.